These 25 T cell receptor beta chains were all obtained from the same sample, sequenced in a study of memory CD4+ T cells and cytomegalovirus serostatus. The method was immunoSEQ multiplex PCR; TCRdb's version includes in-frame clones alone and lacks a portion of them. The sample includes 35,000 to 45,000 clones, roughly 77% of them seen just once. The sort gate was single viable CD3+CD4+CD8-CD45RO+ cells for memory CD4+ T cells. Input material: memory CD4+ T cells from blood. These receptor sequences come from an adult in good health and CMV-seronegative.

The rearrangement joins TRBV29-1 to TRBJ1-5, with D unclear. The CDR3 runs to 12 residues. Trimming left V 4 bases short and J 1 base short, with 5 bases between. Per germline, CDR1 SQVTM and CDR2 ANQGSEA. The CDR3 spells CSVAGSNQPQHF. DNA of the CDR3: TGCAGCGTTGCCGGGAGCAATCAGCCCCAGCATTTT.

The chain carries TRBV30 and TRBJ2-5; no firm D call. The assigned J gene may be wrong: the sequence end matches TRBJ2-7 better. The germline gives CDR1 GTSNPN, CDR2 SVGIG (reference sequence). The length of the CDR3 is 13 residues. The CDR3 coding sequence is TGTGCCTGGAGTGTGACAACCTACTACGAGCAGTACTTC. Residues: CAWSVTTYYEQYF.

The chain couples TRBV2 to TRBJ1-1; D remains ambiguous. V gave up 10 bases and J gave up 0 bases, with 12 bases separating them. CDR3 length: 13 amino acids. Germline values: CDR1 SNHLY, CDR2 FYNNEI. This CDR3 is CATGPDVNTEAFF. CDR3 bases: TGTGCCACCGGTCCGGACGTGAACACTGAAGCTTTCTTT.

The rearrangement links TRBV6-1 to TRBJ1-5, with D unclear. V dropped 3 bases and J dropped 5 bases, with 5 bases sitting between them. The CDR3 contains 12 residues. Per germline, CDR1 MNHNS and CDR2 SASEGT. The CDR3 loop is CASSENYQPQHF. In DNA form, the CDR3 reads TGTGCCAGCAGTGAGAATTATCAGCCCCAGCATTTT.

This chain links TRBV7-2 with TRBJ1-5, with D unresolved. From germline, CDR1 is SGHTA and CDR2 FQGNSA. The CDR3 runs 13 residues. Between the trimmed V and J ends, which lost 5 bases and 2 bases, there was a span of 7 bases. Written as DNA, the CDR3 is TGTGCCAGCAGCACGAGGGGCAATCAGCCCCAGCATTTT. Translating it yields CASSTRGNQPQHF.

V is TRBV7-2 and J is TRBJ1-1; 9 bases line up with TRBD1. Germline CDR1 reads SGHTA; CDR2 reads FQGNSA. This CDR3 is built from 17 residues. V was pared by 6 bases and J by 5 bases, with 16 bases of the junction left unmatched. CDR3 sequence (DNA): TGTGCCAGCAGTAGAATTTTTAGTGGGACAGGGAGTACTGAAGCTTTCTTT. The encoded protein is CASSRIFSGTGSTEAFF.

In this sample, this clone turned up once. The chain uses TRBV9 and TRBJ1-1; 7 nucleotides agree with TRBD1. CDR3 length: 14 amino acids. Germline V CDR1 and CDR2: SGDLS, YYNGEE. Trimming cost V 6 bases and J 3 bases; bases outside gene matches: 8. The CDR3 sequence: CASTTGVRDTEAFF. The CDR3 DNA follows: TGTGCCAGCACCACAGGGGTACGGGACACTGAAGCTTTCTTT.

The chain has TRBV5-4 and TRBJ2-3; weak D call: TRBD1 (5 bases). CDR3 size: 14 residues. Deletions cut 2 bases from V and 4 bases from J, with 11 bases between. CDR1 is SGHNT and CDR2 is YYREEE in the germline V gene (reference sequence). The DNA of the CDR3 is TGTGCCAGCAGCTTTCAGACAGTCGCAGATACGCAGTATTTT. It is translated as CASSFQTVADTQYF. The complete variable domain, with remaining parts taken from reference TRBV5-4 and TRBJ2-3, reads ETGVTQSPTHLIKTRGQQVTLRCSSQSGHNTVSWYQQALGQGPQFIFQYYREEENGRGNFPPRFSGLQFPNYSSELNVNALELDDSALYLCASSFQTVADTQYFGPGTRLTVL.

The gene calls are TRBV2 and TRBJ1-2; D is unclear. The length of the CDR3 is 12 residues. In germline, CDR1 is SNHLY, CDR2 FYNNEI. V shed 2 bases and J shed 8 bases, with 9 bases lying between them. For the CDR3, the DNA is TGTGCCAGCAGTGAATCATTTGGGGGCTACACCTTC. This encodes CASSESFGGYTF.

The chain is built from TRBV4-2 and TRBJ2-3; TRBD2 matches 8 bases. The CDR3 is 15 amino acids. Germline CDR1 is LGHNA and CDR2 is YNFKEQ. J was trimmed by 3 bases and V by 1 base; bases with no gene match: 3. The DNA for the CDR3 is TGTGCCAGCAGCCAAGCACGGGGGGGGACAGATACGCAGTATTTT. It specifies CASSQARGGTDTQYF.

In nucleotides, the CDR3 is TGTGCCTGGAGATCAGGCTACTACGAGCAGTACTTC. It encodes CAWRSGYYEQYF. This chain joins TRBV30 and TRBJ2-7, with no clear D. In germline, CDR1 is GTSNPN, CDR2 SVGIG (reference sequence). Trimming took off 3 bases at V and 3 bases at J, with 9 bases between the two ends. The CDR3 totals 12 residues.

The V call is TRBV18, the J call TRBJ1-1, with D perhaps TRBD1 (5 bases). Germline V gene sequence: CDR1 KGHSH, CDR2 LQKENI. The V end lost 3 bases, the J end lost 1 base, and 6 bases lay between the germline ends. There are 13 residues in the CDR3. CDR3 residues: CASSPGENTEAFF. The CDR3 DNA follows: TGTGCCAGCTCACCGGGGGAGAACACTGAAGCTTTCTTT.

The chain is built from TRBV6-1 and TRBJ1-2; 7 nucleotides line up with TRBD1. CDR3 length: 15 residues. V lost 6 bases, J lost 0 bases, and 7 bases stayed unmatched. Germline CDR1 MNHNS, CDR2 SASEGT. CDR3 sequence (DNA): TGTGCCAGCAGATTGGACAGGAGGCCTAACTATGGCTACACCTTC. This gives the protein CASRLDRRPNYGYTF.

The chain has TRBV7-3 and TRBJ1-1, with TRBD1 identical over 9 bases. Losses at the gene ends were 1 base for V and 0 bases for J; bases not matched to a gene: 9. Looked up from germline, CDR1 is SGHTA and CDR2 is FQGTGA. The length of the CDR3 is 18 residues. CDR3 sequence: CASSLRSGTGNLNTEAFF. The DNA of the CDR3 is TGTGCCAGCAGCTTAAGATCCGGGACAGGGAACTTGAACACTGAAGCTTTCTTT.

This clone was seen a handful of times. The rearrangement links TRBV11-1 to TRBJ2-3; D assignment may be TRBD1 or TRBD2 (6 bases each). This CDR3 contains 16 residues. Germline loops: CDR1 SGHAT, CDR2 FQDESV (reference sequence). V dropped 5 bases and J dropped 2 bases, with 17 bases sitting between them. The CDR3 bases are TGTGCCAGCAGCAAAAGGGGGGCGAGACCCACAGATACGCAGTATTTT. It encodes CASSKRGARPTDTQYF.

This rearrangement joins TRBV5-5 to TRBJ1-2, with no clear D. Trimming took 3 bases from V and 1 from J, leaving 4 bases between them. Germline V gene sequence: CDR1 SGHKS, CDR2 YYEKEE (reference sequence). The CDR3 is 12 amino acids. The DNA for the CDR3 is TGTGCCAGCAGCTCAAATAACTATGGCTACACCTTC. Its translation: CASSSNNYGYTF.

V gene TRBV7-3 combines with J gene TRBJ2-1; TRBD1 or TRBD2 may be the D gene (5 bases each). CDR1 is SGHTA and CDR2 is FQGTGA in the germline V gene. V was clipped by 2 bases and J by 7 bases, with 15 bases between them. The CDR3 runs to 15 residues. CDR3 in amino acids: CASSLDSGRRNEQFF. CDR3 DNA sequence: TGTGCCAGCAGCTTAGATTCGGGACGGCGAAATGAGCAGTTCTTC.

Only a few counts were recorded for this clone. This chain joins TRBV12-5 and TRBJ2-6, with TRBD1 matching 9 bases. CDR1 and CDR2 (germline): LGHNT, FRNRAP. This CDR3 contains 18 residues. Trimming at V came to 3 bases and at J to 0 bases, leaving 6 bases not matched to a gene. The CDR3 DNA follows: TGTGCTAGTGGTTTTGACCAGGACAGGGGCTCTGGGGCCAACGTCCTGACTTTC. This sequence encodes CASGFDQDRGSGANVLTF.

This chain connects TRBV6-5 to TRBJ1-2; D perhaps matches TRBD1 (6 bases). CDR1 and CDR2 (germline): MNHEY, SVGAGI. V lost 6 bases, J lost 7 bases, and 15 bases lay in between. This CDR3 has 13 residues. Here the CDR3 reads CASSFLGGSGYTF. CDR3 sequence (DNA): TGTGCCAGCAGCTTCTTGGGGGGCAGTGGCTACACCTTC.

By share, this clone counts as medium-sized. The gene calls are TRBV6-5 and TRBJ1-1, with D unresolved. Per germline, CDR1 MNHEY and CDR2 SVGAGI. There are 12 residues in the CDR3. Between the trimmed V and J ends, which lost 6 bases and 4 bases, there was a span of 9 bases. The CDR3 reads CASSQTGTEAFF. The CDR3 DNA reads TGTGCCAGCAGCCAGACGGGCACTGAAGCTTTCTTT.

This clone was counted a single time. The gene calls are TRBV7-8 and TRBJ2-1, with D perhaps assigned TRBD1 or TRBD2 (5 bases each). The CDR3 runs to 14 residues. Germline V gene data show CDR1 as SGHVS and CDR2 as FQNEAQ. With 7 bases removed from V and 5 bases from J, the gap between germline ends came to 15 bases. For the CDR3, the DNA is TGTGCCAGCACCCGGCTGGGGGTGGACAATGAGCAGTTCTTC. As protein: CASTRLGVDNEQFF.

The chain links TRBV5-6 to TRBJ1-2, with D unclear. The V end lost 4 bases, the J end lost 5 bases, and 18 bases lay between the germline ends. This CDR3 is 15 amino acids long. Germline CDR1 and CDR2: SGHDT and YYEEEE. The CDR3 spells CASSPLQGGTYGYTF. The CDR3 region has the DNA TGTGCCAGCAGCCCGCTCCAAGGAGGAACTTATGGCTACACCTTC.

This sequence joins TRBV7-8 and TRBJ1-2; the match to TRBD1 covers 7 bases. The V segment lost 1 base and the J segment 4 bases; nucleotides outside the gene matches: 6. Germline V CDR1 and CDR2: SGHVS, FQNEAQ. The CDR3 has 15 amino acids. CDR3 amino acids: CASSLEGRDSYGYTF. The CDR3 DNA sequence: TGTGCCAGCAGCTTAGAGGGCCGGGACAGCTATGGCTACACCTTC.

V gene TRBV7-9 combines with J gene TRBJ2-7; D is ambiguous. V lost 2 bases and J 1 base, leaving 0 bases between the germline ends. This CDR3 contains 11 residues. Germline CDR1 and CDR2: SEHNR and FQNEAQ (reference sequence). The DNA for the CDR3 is TGTGCCAGCAGCTTATCCTACGAGCAGTACTTC. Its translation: CASSLSYEQYF.

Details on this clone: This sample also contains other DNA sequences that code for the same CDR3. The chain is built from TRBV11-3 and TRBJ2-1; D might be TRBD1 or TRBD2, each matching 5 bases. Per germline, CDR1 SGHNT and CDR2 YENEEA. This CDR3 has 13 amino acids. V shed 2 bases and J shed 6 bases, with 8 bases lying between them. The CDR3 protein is CASSLRGVNEQFF. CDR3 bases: TGTGCCAGCAGCTTAAGGGGAGTCAATGAGCAGTTCTTC.